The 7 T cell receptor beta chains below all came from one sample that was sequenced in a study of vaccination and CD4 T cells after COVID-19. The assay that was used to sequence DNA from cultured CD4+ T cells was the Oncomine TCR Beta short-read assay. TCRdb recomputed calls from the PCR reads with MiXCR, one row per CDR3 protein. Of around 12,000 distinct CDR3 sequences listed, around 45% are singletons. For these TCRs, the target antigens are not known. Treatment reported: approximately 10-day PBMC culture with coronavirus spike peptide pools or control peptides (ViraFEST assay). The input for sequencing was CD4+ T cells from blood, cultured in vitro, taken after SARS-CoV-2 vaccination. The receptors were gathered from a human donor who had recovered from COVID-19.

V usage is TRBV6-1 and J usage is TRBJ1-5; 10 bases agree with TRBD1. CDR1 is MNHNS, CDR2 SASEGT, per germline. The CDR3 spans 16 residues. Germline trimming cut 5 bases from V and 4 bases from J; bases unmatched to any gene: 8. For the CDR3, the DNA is TGTGCCAGCAGTCAAGGGCCGGGACAGGGGAATCAGCCCCAGCATTTT. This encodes CASSQGPGQGNQPQHF.

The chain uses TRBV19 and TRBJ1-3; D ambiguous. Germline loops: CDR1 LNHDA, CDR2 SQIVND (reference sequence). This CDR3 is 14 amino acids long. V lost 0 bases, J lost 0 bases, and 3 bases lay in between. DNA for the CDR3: TGTGCCAGTAGTATAGATGGCTCTGGAAACACCATATATTTT. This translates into CASSIDGSGNTIYF.

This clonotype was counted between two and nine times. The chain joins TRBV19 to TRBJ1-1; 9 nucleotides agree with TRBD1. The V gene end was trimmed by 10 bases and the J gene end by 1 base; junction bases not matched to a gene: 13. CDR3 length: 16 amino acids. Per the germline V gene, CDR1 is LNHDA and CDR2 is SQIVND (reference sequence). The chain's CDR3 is CATVPRDREWNTEAFF. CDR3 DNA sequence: TGTGCCACCGTCCCCCGGGACAGGGAATGGAACACTGAAGCTTTCTTT.

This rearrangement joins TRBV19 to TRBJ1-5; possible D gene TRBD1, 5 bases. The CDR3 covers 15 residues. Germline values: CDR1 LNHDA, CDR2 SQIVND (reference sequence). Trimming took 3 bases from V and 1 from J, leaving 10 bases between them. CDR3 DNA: TGTGCCAGTAGTATCGGGGGTGGGAGCAATCAGCCCCAGCATTTT. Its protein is CASSIGGGSNQPQHF. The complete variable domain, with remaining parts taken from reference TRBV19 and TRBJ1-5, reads DGGITQSPKYLFRKEGQNVTLSCEQNLNHDAMYWYRQDPGQGLRLIYYSQIVNDFQKGDIAEGYSVSREKKESFPLTVTSAQKNPTAFYLCASSIGGGSNQPQHFGDGTRLSIL.

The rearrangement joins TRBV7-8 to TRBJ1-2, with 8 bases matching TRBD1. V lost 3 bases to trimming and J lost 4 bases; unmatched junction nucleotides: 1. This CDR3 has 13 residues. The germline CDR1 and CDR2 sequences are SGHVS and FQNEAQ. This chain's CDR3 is CASSLGQVYGYTF. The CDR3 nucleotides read TGTGCCAGCAGCTTGGGACAGGTCTATGGCTACACCTTC.

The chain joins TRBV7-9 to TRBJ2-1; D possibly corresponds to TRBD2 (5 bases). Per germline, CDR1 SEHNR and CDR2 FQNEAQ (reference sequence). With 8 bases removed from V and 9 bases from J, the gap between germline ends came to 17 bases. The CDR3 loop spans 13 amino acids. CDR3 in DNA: TGTGCCAGCTTACTAGTTGTCGGCAGTGAGCAGTTCTTC. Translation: CASLLVVGSEQFF.

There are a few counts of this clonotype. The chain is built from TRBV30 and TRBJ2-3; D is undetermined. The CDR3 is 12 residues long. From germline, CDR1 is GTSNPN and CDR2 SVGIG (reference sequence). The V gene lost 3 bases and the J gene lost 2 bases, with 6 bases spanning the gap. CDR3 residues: CAWRLITDTQYF. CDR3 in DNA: TGTGCCTGGAGGCTCATCACAGATACGCAGTATTTT.